This TCR beta chain was obtained from a study of identifying expanded T cells in peripheral blood. Points from the study as a whole: About 1.2 clones differed between technical replicates, versus approximately 17 and 20 over time. Variance in clone template counts between approximately two-week samples significantly increased with total template count across all healthy donors.

Profiling relied on immunoSEQ multiplex PCR, and the TCRdb table lists in-frame clones only, not all of them. The data show some 54,000 clones, 82% seen once. Healthy donors had no documented immune events, such as infections, while sampled. Points on this clone: Its antigen is as yet unknown.

The CDR3 extends over 12 amino acids. Germline V CDR1 and CDR2: SGHTA, FQGNSA. The V end was cut by 1 base, the J end by 8 bases, with 5 bases between. This TCR was sampled from a person between 18 and 75 years old in good health. Input material: blood. This rearrangement joins TRBV7-2 to TRBJ1-4; D is ambiguous. The CDR3 sequence: CASSLVGEKLFF. DNA for the CDR3: TGTGCCAGCAGCTTAGTGGGAGAAAAACTGTTTTTT.